This T cell receptor (beta chain) was found in a study of naive and memory T cell subsets. J gave up 6 bases and V 4 bases, and 14 bases lay outside the gene matches. Per the germline V gene, CDR1 is MNHEY and CDR2 is SMNVEV (reference sequence). CDR3 size: 17 residues. The table lists this clonotype with a few counts. From the second PCR step, alpha and beta chains were amplified apart. The beta constant-region primer was an equimolar mix of two oligonucleotides covering TRBC1 and TRBC2. Nested alpha and beta constant-region primers with the SP2 primer drove four PCR rounds on ligated cDNA. TCRdb reanalysed the UMI-ligation and nested PCR reads using MiXCR and keeps one entry per CDR3 protein. The sample has roughly 80,000 distinct CDR3 sequences, approximately 9.2% seen once.

The clonotype comes from a human donor in good health. The chain recombines TRBV27 with TRBJ2-1, with 8 bases aligning to TRBD2. Sequencing input: naive CD8+ T cells from blood. The CDR3 DNA sequence: TGTGCCAGCAGTTCACAAGGACTAGCACCCTTATCCAATGAGCAGTTCTTC. It is translated as CASSSQGLAPLSNEQFF.